This T cell receptor beta chain was found in a study of OX40 agonist ivuxolimab in advanced cancers. Trimming at V came to 6 bases and at J to 8 bases, leaving 18 bases not matched to a gene. The CDR3 consists of 17 residues. Germline lookup yields CDR1 LNHDA and CDR2 SQIVND (reference sequence). TCRdb keeps only in-frame clones here, not all; method: immunoSEQ multiplex PCR. Of roughly 46,000 clones in the sample, 70% to 90% were seen once. Sample: CD4+ or CD8+ T cells sorted from blood, taken in a trial of the OX40 agonist ivuxolimab. The chain combines TRBV19 with TRBJ2-1; 8 bases line up with TRBD2. The TCR was taken from an adult with an advanced solid tumor such as melanoma, head and neck, liver or kidney cancer. The CDR3 sequence is CASRGSGLEALWDEQFF. CDR3 sequence (DNA): TGTGCCAGTAGGGGATCGGGACTAGAGGCGCTATGGGATGAGCAGTTCTTC.